The 11 T cell receptor beta chains listed next were all sequenced from one sample in a study of T cells in Graves' hyperthyroidism and ophthalmopathy. Amplification yielded TCR beta CDR3 regions, with RNA transcripts as the source. HTBI primers were used for first-round RT-PCR of the TCR CDR3. Using its own MiXCR run on the multiplex PCR reads, TCRdb lists one record per CDR3 protein. Of 500,000 to 650,000 distinct CDR3 sequences listed, 20% are singletons. The source material was blood. The receptors were sampled from a man aged 35 to 55 with Graves' ophthalmopathy.

This clonotype was observed many times. One end of the junction does not line up with germline, which may come from a read error. V gene TRBV7-7 combines with J gene TRBJ2-5; perhaps TRBD1 as D (5 bases). CDR1 is SSHAT and CDR2 is FNYEAQ in the germline V gene (reference sequence). The CDR3 totals 13 residues. The CDR3 DNA sequence: TGTGCTAGCAGCTTAGGGGCGCGGGAGACCCAGTACTTC. Amino acid sequence: CASSLGARETQYF.

The table lists this clonotype with a few counts. V gene TRBV5-5 combines with J gene TRBJ2-2, with a possible D match to TRBD2 (5 bases). The CDR3 is 16 amino acids. V gave up 0 bases and J gave up 6 bases, with 15 bases separating them. The V gene's germline CDR1 is SGHKS and CDR2 YYEKEE (reference sequence). CDR3 sequence reads: CASSLDPQRPAGELFF. DNA for the CDR3: TGTGCCAGCAGCTTGGACCCCCAGCGGCCTGCCGGGGAGCTGTTTTTT.

This chain uses TRBV25-1 with TRBJ2-3; the match to TRBD1 covers 7 bases. Germline CDR1 is MGHDK and CDR2 is SYGVNS. With V trimmed by 5 bases and J by 1 base, 9 bases remained unmatched. This CDR3 region has 16 residues. CDR3 DNA sequence: TGTGCCAGCAGTCTAAGAGGGCAGGGGGGCACAGATACGCAGTATTTT. It yields the protein CASSLRGQGGTDTQYF. The full variable domain, in which reference TRBV25-1 and TRBJ2-3 provide the parts outside the CDR3, is EADIYQTPRYLVIGTGKKITLECSQTMGHDKMYWYQQDPGMELHLIHYSYGVNSTEKGDLSSESTVSRIRTEHFPLTLESARPSHTSQYLCASSLRGQGGTDTQYFGPGTRLTVL.

Note on this clonotype: Germline and junction disagree at one end, which may indicate a read error. The chain joins TRBV3-1 to TRBJ2-7; D remains ambiguous. Germline CDR1 is LGHDT and CDR2 is YNNKEL (reference sequence). This CDR3 is 14 amino acids long. CDR3 in DNA: TGCGCCAGCAGCCAAGCGCGCCACTCCTACGAGCAGTACTTC. Encoded protein: CASSQARHSYEQYF.

The rearrangement uses TRBV19 and TRBJ2-7, with D possibly matching TRBD2 (7 bases). Germline values: CDR1 LNHDA, CDR2 SQIVND (reference sequence). CDR3 length: 17 residues. The ends were cut back, 4 bases at V and 2 bases at J, with 21 bases in the middle. CDR3 nucleotides: TGTGCCAGTAGTACCGGAGGGGGGGCCCAATTTACCTACGAGCAGTACTTC. Protein product: CASSTGGGAQFTYEQYF.

The chain uses TRBV5-8 and TRBJ2-1; 8 bases align to TRBD2. The V segment lost 2 bases and the J segment 3 bases; nucleotides outside the gene matches: 4. CDR3 length equals 15 residues. The germline V gene has CDR1 SGHTS and CDR2 YDEGEE. The CDR3 DNA reads TGTGCCAGCAGCTTCCGGCGGGAGGTCTACAATGAGCAGTTCTTC. Its translation: CASSFRREVYNEQFF.

At least ten counts were recorded for this clonotype. V gene TRBV5-1 combines with J gene TRBJ1-1; 7 bases fit TRBD1. The CDR3 consists of 15 residues. The V segment lost 2 bases and the J segment 0 bases; nucleotides outside the gene matches: 4. Germline V gene lookup returns CDR1 SGHRS and CDR2 YFSETQ. The CDR3 sequence is CASSFPTGLNTEAFF. The DNA of the CDR3 is TGCGCCAGCAGCTTCCCGACAGGGCTGAACACTGAAGCTTTCTTT.

This clonotype was picked up many times. The chain links TRBV28 to TRBJ1-2; D is possibly TRBD1 (5 bases). V was clipped by 7 bases and J by 2 bases, with 20 bases between them. The CDR3 loop spans 16 amino acids. Germline loops: CDR1 MDHEN, CDR2 SYDVKM. As DNA, the CDR3 is TGTGCCAGCACCCAACCGGGACTCGGAGGAAACTATGGCTACACCTTC. This sequence encodes CASTQPGLGGNYGYTF.

This clonotype was seen at least ten times. The CDR3 is CASSLSIGETQYF. For the CDR3, the DNA is TGTGCCAGCAGCTTGAGTATTGGGGAGACCCAGTACTTC. J is TRBJ2-5 and V is TRBV7-2; D uncertain. Germline CDR1 and CDR2: SGHTA and FQGNSA. V was pared by 3 bases and J by 5 bases, with 10 bases between. The CDR3 runs 13 residues.

The chain employs TRBV27 and TRBJ2-1; D is tentatively TRBD1 or TRBD2 (5 bases each). The germline V gene encodes CDR1 MNHEY and CDR2 SMNVEV (reference sequence). The CDR3 has 14 amino acids. V lost 4 bases to trimming and J lost 3 bases, with 10 bases between them. Here the CDR3 reads CASSSGRFYNEQFF. The CDR3 nucleotides are TGTGCCAGCAGTTCGGGACGGTTCTACAATGAGCAGTTCTTC.

The chain uses TRBV4-1 and TRBJ2-2; TRBD1 might be the D (6 bases). The CDR3 has 16 residues. The germline gives CDR1 MGHRA, CDR2 YSYEKL. Trimming pared 5 bases from V and 6 bases from J, leaving 19 bases between. CDR3 protein: CASSDLTGIEAGELFF. Written as DNA, the CDR3 is TGCGCCAGCAGCGATCTTACAGGGATTGAGGCCGGGGAGCTGTTTTTT.